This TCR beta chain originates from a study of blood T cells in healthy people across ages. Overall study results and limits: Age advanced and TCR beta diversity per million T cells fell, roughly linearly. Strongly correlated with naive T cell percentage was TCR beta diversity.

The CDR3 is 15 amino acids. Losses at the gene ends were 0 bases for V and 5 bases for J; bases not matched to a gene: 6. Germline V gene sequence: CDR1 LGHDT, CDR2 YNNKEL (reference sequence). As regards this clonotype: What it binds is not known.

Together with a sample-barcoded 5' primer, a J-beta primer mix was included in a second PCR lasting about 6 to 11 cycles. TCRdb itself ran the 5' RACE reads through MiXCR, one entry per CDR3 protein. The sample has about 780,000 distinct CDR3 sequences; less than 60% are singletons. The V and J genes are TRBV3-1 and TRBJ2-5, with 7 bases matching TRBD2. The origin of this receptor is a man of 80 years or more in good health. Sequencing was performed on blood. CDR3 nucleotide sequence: TGTGCCAGCAGCCAAGATCGGGAGGTCCGGGAGACCCAGTACTTC. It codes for CASSQDREVRETQYF.